This TCR beta chain was found in a study of blood T cell repertoires in COVID-19. Background on the study: Samples came from the United States, Italy and Spain, spanning acute and convalescent COVID-19. Sources were T cells, B-cell-depleted T cells, or PBMCs; the material itself was cDNA or gDNA.

The CDR3 totals 12 residues. The ends were cut back, 6 bases at V and 7 bases at J, with 7 bases in the middle. The germline CDR1 and CDR2 sequences are MNHEY and SMNVEV (reference sequence). For this clone: Other DNA sequences from this sample encode an identical CDR3 as well.

Per the original methods: Reference gene primer amplification gave estimated nucleated cell counts. Profiling relied on immunoSEQ multiplex PCR, and the TCRdb table lists in-frame clones only, not all of them. That table furnishes V, J and clone size, whereas the DNA furnished D and trimming. Of approximately 390,000 clones in the sample, roughly 90% were seen once. Source material: peripheral blood. This TCR came from a man aged 18 to 30 with active or convalescent COVID-19. This rearrangement joins TRBV27 to TRBJ1-6; no clear D. The CDR3 here is CASSLLNSPLHF. The CDR3 bases are TGTGCCAGCAGCCTCCTCAATTCACCCCTCCACTTT.